These 25 T cell receptor beta chains were all obtained from the same sample, sequenced in a study of identical twins. One entry per CDR3 protein results from TCRdb running MiXCR on the 5' RACE reads. The profile covers 1.5 million to 2 million distinct CDR3 sequences, with about 32% appearing a single time and around 0.3% taken by the ten largest. The specimen sequenced was cord blood. These receptors all come from a newborn girl in good health.

This clonotype has a handful of counts. This chain joins TRBV20-1 and TRBJ2-1; D is ambiguous. The ends were cut back, 2 bases at V and 14 bases at J, with 4 bases in the middle. Germline V gene sequence: CDR1 DFQATT, CDR2 SNEGSKA (reference sequence). The CDR3 loop spans 8 amino acids. CDR3 region: CSARNEFF. The CDR3 nucleotides read TGCAGTGCTAGAAACGAGTTCTTC.

V gene TRBV25-1 combines with J gene TRBJ2-7; 9 positions match TRBD2. From germline, CDR1 is MGHDK and CDR2 SYGVNS. This CDR3 comprises 16 residues. The V and J ends lost 4 bases and 3 bases, in that order; junction bases with no gene match: 10. Here the CDR3 reads CASSGSPSGRYYEQYF. CDR3 bases: TGTGCCAGCAGTGGATCCCCAAGCGGGAGGTACTACGAGCAGTACTTC.

The chain uses TRBV12-3 or TRBV12-4 and TRBJ2-2; D call uncertain. The CDR3 spans 12 residues. With 7 bases removed from V and 5 bases from J, the gap between germline ends came to 8 bases. Here the CDR3 DNA reads TGTGCCAGCAACACCGCAACCGGGGAGCTGTTTTTT. It specifies CASNTATGELFF.

The chain carries TRBV28 and TRBJ2-7, with D possibly being TRBD1 (5 bases). From germline, CDR1 is MDHEN and CDR2 SYDVKM. V lost 5 bases to trimming and J lost 3 bases, with 14 bases between them. CDR3 length: 14 amino acids. The CDR3 loop is CASSGARVGYEQYF. The CDR3, as DNA: TGTGCCAGCAGTGGGGCCAGGGTTGGCTACGAGCAGTACTTC.

The chain couples TRBV12-3 or TRBV12-4 to TRBJ2-1, with 10 bases that match TRBD2. This CDR3 has 14 amino acids. V was pared by 2 bases and J by 10 bases, with 5 bases of the junction left unmatched. The CDR3: CASSLTSGVYEQFF. The CDR3 nucleotides read TGTGCCAGCAGTTTAACTAGCGGGGTTTACGAGCAGTTCTTC.

A note on this clonotype: Relative to the germline gene, one junction end is altered; a read error may explain this. The chain is built from TRBV5-1 and TRBJ2-7; weak D call: TRBD2 (6 bases). The CDR3 is 16 amino acids. CDR1 SGHRS and CDR2 YFSETQ come from the germline V gene. The CDR3 nucleotides read TGCGCCAGCAGCTTGGTTGGCGGGACGGGAGTCTACAAGCAGTACTTC. It is translated as CASSLVGGTGVYKQYF.

The chain combines TRBV27 with TRBJ2-5, with TRBD1 identical over 9 bases. Near its end, the DNA agrees better with TRBJ2-4, so the J call may be wrong. Germline CDR1 and CDR2: MNHEY and SMNVEV (reference sequence). This CDR3 spans 16 amino acids. CDR3 sequence (DNA): TGTGCCAGCAGTTACCACAGGGGGCTAGCCAAAAACATTCAGTACTTC. As protein: CASSYHRGLAKNIQYF.

This clonotype was counted only a few times. The chain combines TRBV4-1 with TRBJ2-1; 9 bases match TRBD2. In germline, CDR1 is MGHRA, CDR2 YSYEKL. The CDR3 length is 18 residues. Germline trimming cut 2 bases from V and 2 bases from J; bases unmatched to any gene: 10. The CDR3 DNA sequence: TGCGCCAGCAGCCAATTTTTACAACTAGCGGGCGCCTACAATGAGCAGTTCTTC. This codes for CASSQFLQLAGAYNEQFF.

This clonotype has only a few counts. The chain combines TRBV15 with TRBJ1-1, with D maybe TRBD1 (5 bases). V was cut by 2 bases and J by 5 bases, with 9 bases left in between. The CDR3 spans 13 residues. Germline V gene lookup returns CDR1 LNHNV and CDR2 YYDKDF (reference sequence). Here the CDR3 reads CATSRQGGTEAFF. The CDR3 DNA reads TGTGCCACCAGCAGACAGGGAGGGACTGAAGCTTTCTTT.

This clonotype has a count of ten or more. The rearrangement links TRBV10-3 to TRBJ2-7; weak D call: TRBD1 (6 bases). The CDR3 covers 13 residues. Germline V CDR1 and CDR2: ENHRY, SYGVKD. Trimming cost V 10 bases and J 4 bases, with 17 bases left between them. The CDR3 DNA reads as TGTGCCAGCAGGGCGGACAGATCGTACGAGCAGTACTTC. It encodes CASRADRSYEQYF.

The V and J genes are TRBV7-2 and TRBJ1-2; D is unresolved. The CDR3 has 13 amino acids. V was clipped by 7 bases and J by 1 base, with 10 bases between them. Per the germline V gene, CDR1 is SGHTA and CDR2 is FQGNSA. DNA of the CDR3: TGTGCCAGCACGGCAGCTAATAACTATGGCTACACCTTC. Its translation is CASTAANNYGYTF.

Comments on this clonotype: This may be a read error: a much more frequent sequence differs by one nucleotide. The V and J genes are TRBV10-3 and TRBJ2-7, with D tentatively TRBD1 (5 bases). CDR3 length equals 14 residues. V was cut by 11 bases and J by 0 bases, with 17 bases left in between. Germline values: CDR1 ENHRY, CDR2 SYGVKD. The CDR3 spells CAVAQTVTSYEQYF. DNA for the CDR3: TGTGCCGTCGCCCAGACAGTGACCTCCTACGAGCAGTACTTC.

The V call is TRBV5-1, the J call TRBJ2-7; TRBD2 aligns across 11 bases. With V trimmed by 0 bases and J by 3 bases, 11 bases remained unmatched. Germline V gene sequence: CDR1 SGHRS, CDR2 YFSETQ. The CDR3 runs to 18 residues. CDR3 amino acids: CASSLGLAGSTSIYEQYF. CDR3 DNA: TGCGCCAGCAGCTTGGGACTAGCGGGATCGACTAGTATCTACGAGCAGTACTTC.

The chain employs TRBV20-1 and TRBJ2-7; TRBD1 might be the D (6 bases). Trimming took off 0 bases at V and 6 bases at J, with 18 bases between the two ends. The CDR3 spans 15 residues. CDR1 and CDR2 from the germline V gene are DFQATT and SNEGSKA (reference sequence). This chain's CDR3 is CSARDIRGPTSEQYF. DNA for the CDR3: TGCAGTGCTAGAGATATCAGGGGTCCTACGAGCGAGCAGTACTTC.

The sample holds one count of this clonotype. The rearrangement links TRBV20-1 to TRBJ2-3; D possibly corresponds to TRBD2 (6 bases). Trimming took off 7 bases at V and 0 bases at J, with 8 bases between the two ends. The CDR3 totals 12 residues. The V gene's germline CDR1 is DFQATT and CDR2 SNEGSKA (reference sequence). CDR3: CSERGSTDTQYF. The CDR3 region has the DNA TGCAGTGAACGGGGGAGCACAGATACGCAGTATTTT.

There are a few counts of this clonotype. The rearrangement links TRBV7-2 to TRBJ1-2; D ambiguous. From germline, CDR1 is SGHTA and CDR2 FQGNSA. The germline V and J ends were trimmed by 6 bases and 2 bases, with 16 bases remaining between them. This CDR3 has 15 residues. The CDR3 DNA reads TGTGCCAGCAGGGATAGAGAGGCGGGAAACTATGGCTACACCTTC. Translated: CASRDREAGNYGYTF. Full variable domain (outside the CDR3, taken from reference TRBV7-2 and TRBJ1-2): GAGVSQSPSNKVTEKGKDVELRCDPISGHTALYWYRQSLGQGLEFLIYFQGNSAPDKSGLPSDRFSAERTGGSVSTLTIQRTQQEDSAVYLCASRDREAGNYGYTFGSGTRLTVV.

The gene calls are TRBV7-8 and TRBJ2-3, with D possibly TRBD1 on 6 matching bases. From germline, CDR1 is SGHVS and CDR2 FQNEAQ. The V end was cut by 5 bases, the J end by 4 bases, with 10 bases between. The length of the CDR3 is 13 residues. The CDR3 sequence: CASSNRVADTQYF. The CDR3 DNA sequence: TGTGCCAGCAGCAACAGGGTCGCAGATACGCAGTATTTT.

The chain recombines TRBV5-1 with TRBJ2-3, with D uncertain. Trimming cost V 1 base and J 2 bases, with 17 bases left between them. The germline gives CDR1 SGHRS, CDR2 YFSETQ. This CDR3 comprises 17 residues. The CDR3 is CASSLSFLVLDTDTQYF. CDR3 nucleotides: TGCGCCAGCAGCTTGAGCTTCCTAGTCCTTGACACAGATACGCAGTATTTT.

This clonotype was observed many times. With a much larger clone just one base away, this may be a read error. The V call is TRBV29-1, the J call TRBJ1-2; unclear D gene. This CDR3 comprises 8 residues. Germline CDR1 and CDR2: SQVTM and ANQGSEA. With 4 bases removed from V and 10 bases from J, the gap between germline ends came to 4 bases. The chain's CDR3 is CSVGAYTF. In nucleotides, the CDR3 is TGCAGCGTTGGGGCCTACACCTTC.

This chain links TRBV3-1 with TRBJ1-2; D is possibly TRBD1 (5 bases). This CDR3 contains 15 residues. With 1 base removed from V and 2 bases from J, the gap between germline ends came to 11 bases. The germline V gene has CDR1 LGHDT and CDR2 YNNKEL (reference sequence). In nucleotides, the CDR3 is TGTGCCAGCAGCCAAGGTTTAGGGGACAACTATGGCTACACCTTC. It codes for CASSQGLGDNYGYTF.

This clonotype occurred a few times. Being one base from a much bigger clone, this may be a read error. The V call is TRBV10-3, the J call TRBJ1-4; D not resolved. V lost 7 bases and J lost 8, with 14 bases in between. CDR1 is ENHRY, CDR2 SYGVKD, per germline. CDR3 size: 13 residues. The DNA of the CDR3 is TGTGCCATCACCTCACCCCCCAGAGAAAAACTGTTTTTT. It is translated as CAITSPPREKLFF.

The J gene is TRBJ1-2, the V gene TRBV18; possible D gene TRBD1, 5 bases. CDR1 KGHSH and CDR2 LQKENI come from the germline V gene. The V end was cut by 0 bases, the J end by 4 bases, with 12 bases between. The CDR3 has 15 residues. This CDR3 reads CASSPPGRGTYGYTF. CDR3 coding DNA: TGTGCCAGCTCACCACCGGGTCGAGGGACCTATGGCTACACCTTC.

A few counts support this clonotype. V usage is TRBV10-3 and J usage is TRBJ2-1; tentative D call: TRBD2 (7 bases). With 4 bases removed from V and 0 bases from J, the gap between germline ends came to 22 bases. Germline V gene sequence: CDR1 ENHRY, CDR2 SYGVKD. This CDR3 contains 19 residues. Here the CDR3 reads CAISAPGGRGDNSYNEQFF. The DNA of the CDR3 is TGTGCCATCAGTGCCCCCGGGGGGCGGGGTGACAACTCCTACAATGAGCAGTTCTTC.

There are a few counts of this clonotype. The genes are TRBV6-5 and TRBJ2-3; 11 nucleotides agree with TRBD2. The CDR3 extends over 15 amino acids. V was clipped by 7 bases and J by 2 bases; unmatched bases: 5. CDR1 is MNHEY and CDR2 is SVGAGI in the germline V gene. CDR3 bases: TGTGCCAGCACCCTAGCGGGGGGCGTCACAGATACGCAGTATTTT. Its protein product is CASTLAGGVTDTQYF.

To note about this clonotype: Germline is not matched at one junction end, which may reflect a read error. This chain connects TRBV6-6 to TRBJ1-1; D remains ambiguous. This CDR3 contains 13 residues. CDR1 and CDR2 from the germline V gene are MNHNY and SVGAGI (reference sequence). CDR3 DNA: TGTGCCAGCAGAGCTTCCTCTAACACTGGAGCTTTCTTT. This sequence encodes CASRASSNTGAFF.